The clone carrying this TCR beta chain was seen at least ten times. Its antigen remains unidentified. There were TCR beta CDR3 regions amplified from RNA transcripts. The TCR CDR3 was amplified in a first-round RT-PCR using the HTBI primer set. TCRdb fed the multiplex PCR reads into MiXCR, producing one record per CDR3 protein. The sample yields 310,000 or so distinct CDR3 sequences, more than 15% seen once. This sample stems from a study of T cells in Graves' hyperthyroidism and ophthalmopathy. Study-level information: Peripheral blood was obtained at initial diagnosis, preceding any treatment.

General study findings and limits: Ophthalmopathy was predicted by the model a median of 6.5 months ahead of onset. Most expanded thyroid clonotypes above 0.001 also appeared in blood.

V shed 4 bases, J shed 4 bases, and the junction held 10 bases outside the gene matches. Germline loops: CDR1 DFQATT, CDR2 SNEGSKA (reference sequence). The CDR3 sequence is 14 residues long. The source material was blood. The chain joins TRBV20-1 to TRBJ2-7, with 7 bases fitting TRBD1. This receptor was obtained from a woman in her fifties or sixties with Graves' ophthalmopathy. CDR3 nucleotides: TGCAGTGCTATACCGGTCCGGGACAGTTACGAGCAGTACTTC. This codes for CSAIPVRDSYEQYF.